This TCR beta chain was captured by sequencing in a study of cytomegalovirus exposure and HLA in healthy donors. Regarding donors, all were healthy bone marrow donors. The V gene end was trimmed by 1 base and the J gene end by 3 bases; junction bases not matched to a gene: 5. The CDR3 runs 15 residues. The germline gives CDR1 SGHTA, CDR2 FQGNSA. PCR amplification relied on 60 Vbeta primers (plus 13 Jbeta primers). Here immunoSEQ multiplex PCR was the method, and the copy in TCRdb shows in-frame clones only, minus some. This specimen shows about 39,000 clones; the ten leading clones hold about 3%. General study findings and limits: High sensitivity and specificity were reportedly achieved when the classifier diagnosed cytomegalovirus status. Sequencing depth across donors, presence/absence analyses assumed, was roughly uniform.

A note on this clone: As yet, its antigen is unknown.

The sequence came from a woman under 40 in good health and CMV-seropositive. Sequenced material: PBMCs. The chain recombines TRBV7-2 with TRBJ2-7; 8 nucleotides match TRBD2. CDR3 bases: TGTGCCAGCAGCTTAGTTTCCAGCGGGGGCTACGAGCAGTACTTC. Translation: CASSLVSSGGYEQYF.